The T cell receptor (beta chain) under discussion was sequenced for a study of blood T cell repertoires in COVID-19. Whole-study context: Samples taken during acute and convalescent COVID-19 were collected in the United States, Italy and Spain.

V was cut by 5 bases and J by 0 bases, with 8 bases left in between. Germline CDR1 and CDR2: SNHLY and FYNNEI. The CDR3 is 14 amino acids. Per the original methods: Cell counts per sample came from amplifying reference gene primers. Produced via immunoSEQ multiplex PCR; TCRdb's table is partial and in-frame only. V and J calls and clone size follow that table, whereas D and trimming were derived from the DNA. The sample has hundreds of thousands of clones; 90% are singletons. Donors were grouped by their self-reported clinical history. This receptor was identified in a woman in her late teens or twenties with acute COVID-19. V gene TRBV2 combines with J gene TRBJ1-5, with D possibly matching TRBD1 (6 bases). The sample was PBMCs or T cells enriched from blood (not recorded which). CDR3 amino acids: CASSRTASNQPQHF. CDR3 coding DNA: TGTGCCAGCAGTAGGACAGCTAGCAATCAGCCCCAGCATTTT.